The following is a TCR beta chain sequence with its context. What it recognizes is unknown. The V and J ends lost 3 bases and 6 bases, in that order; junction bases with no gene match: 4. The CDR3 spans 14 residues. Germline V gene lookup returns CDR1 SGHRS and CDR2 YFSETQ. A J-beta primer mix and a sample-barcoded 5' primer were used in a second PCR of roughly 6 to 12 cycles. TCRdb reanalysed the 5' RACE reads using MiXCR and keeps one entry per CDR3 protein. Among around 1,000,000 distinct CDR3 sequences listed, 20% to 25% were seen once. The data belong to a study of blood T cells in healthy people across ages. Findings and limits, study-wide: The study found TCR beta diversity correlated strongly with naive T cell percentage.

These data also featured in a second study, about T cells of mothers and their children.

This chain connects TRBV5-1 to TRBJ2-3; TRBD1 aligns across 10 bases. Sequenced input: blood. The origin of this receptor is a girl aged 2 to 9 in good health. CDR3 DNA sequence: TGCGCCAGCAGCTGGGGACAGGGGTCGGATACGCAGTATTTT. It is translated as CASSWGQGSDTQYF.